The clone carrying this T cell receptor beta chain was counted ten times or more. This sample stems from a study of T cells in Graves' hyperthyroidism and ophthalmopathy. RNA transcripts provided the source from which TCR beta CDR3 regions were amplified. RT-PCR in the first round (using the HTBI primer set) targeted the TCR CDR3. TCRdb analysed the multiplex PCR reads with MiXCR anew, one entry per CDR3 protein. This sample has around 600,000 distinct CDR3 sequences, with about 14% found just once. The origin of this receptor is a woman aged 45-59 years with Graves' ophthalmopathy. Sequencing input: blood.

The CDR3 reads CASSVQTEREAQETQYF. In DNA, the CDR3 is TGTGCCAGCAGCGTCCAAACCGAGCGGGAGGCCCAAGAGACCCAGTACTTC. V is TRBV7-2 and J is TRBJ2-5; 9 positions agree with TRBD2. Germline V gene sequence: CDR1 SGHTA, CDR2 FQGNSA. The CDR3 has 17 residues. Unmatched junction bases numbered 11, after V lost 5 bases and J lost 1 base. Drawing the rest from reference TRBV7-2 and TRBJ2-5, the complete variable domain is GAGVSQSPSNKVTEKGKDVELRCDPISGHTALYWYRQSLGQGLEFLIYFQGNSAPDKSGLPSDRFSAERTGGSVSTLTIQRTQQEDSAVYLCASSVQTEREAQETQYFGPGTRLLVL.